This passage covers 7 T cell receptor beta chains from one sample sequenced in a study of OX40 agonist ivuxolimab in advanced cancers. The library was obtained by the immunoSEQ multiplex PCR assay. TCRdb holds this immuneACCESS table with in-frame rearrangements only. Some clones are missing; in checked studies, unresolved V genes explain under half, and the rest has no known cause. The sample table holds tens of thousands of clones, of which about 90% were seen once. Of the sample, over 0.35% falls within the top ten clones. This material consisted of CD4+ or CD8+ T cells sorted from blood, taken in a trial of the OX40 agonist ivuxolimab. The source is an adult with an advanced solid tumor such as melanoma, head and neck, liver or kidney cancer.

The CDR3 loop reads CASSPWVATSSSGNTIYF. DNA for the CDR3: TGTGCCAGCTCACCCTGGGTTGCGACATCCAGCTCTGGAAACACCATATATTTT. This chain joins TRBV18 and TRBJ1-3; D is undetermined. CDR3 length equals 18 residues. V dropped 3 bases and J dropped 0 bases, with 18 bases sitting between them. The germline V gene has CDR1 KGHSH and CDR2 LQKENI.

The V gene is TRBV6-1, the J gene TRBJ2-7; the D gene is possibly TRBD2 (5 bases). CDR3 length equals 14 residues. Germline CDR1 is MNHNS and CDR2 is SASEGT. Trimming took 0 bases from V and 6 from J, leaving 12 bases between them. The CDR3: CASSEARTPPEQYF. For the CDR3, the DNA is TGTGCCAGCAGTGAAGCCCGGACTCCGCCCGAGCAGTACTTC.

The chain has TRBV28 and TRBJ2-3; D gene ambiguous. The CDR3 sequence is 16 residues long. Germline V gives CDR1 MDHEN, CDR2 SYDVKM. Trimming pared 7 bases from V and 7 bases from J, leaving 24 bases between. CDR3 sequence (DNA): TGTGCCAGCACTTGGGTCGTGCGGCCCCAGTCTAATACGCAGTATTTT. It codes for CASTWVVRPQSNTQYF.

This sequence joins TRBV19 and TRBJ1-1; 11 bases are a match to TRBD1. This CDR3 is built from 16 residues. Germline V CDR1 and CDR2: LNHDA, SQIVND (reference sequence). Trimming at V came to 2 bases and at J to 11 bases, leaving 13 bases not matched to a gene. The CDR3 region has the DNA TGTGCCAGTAGTATATCGTTTCTGGACAGGGGGCGCGGGGCTTTCTTT. Translating gives CASSISFLDRGRGAFF. Complete variable domain (other parts from reference TRBV19 and TRBJ1-1): DGGITQSPKYLFRKEGQNVTLSCEQNLNHDAMYWYRQDPGQGLRLIYYSQIVNDFQKGDIAEGYSVSREKKESFPLTVTSAQKNPTAFYLCASSISFLDRGRGAFFGQGTRLTVV.

The V and J genes are TRBV7-2 and TRBJ2-7; D unresolved. The CDR3 is made up of 12 amino acids. Per the germline V gene, CDR1 is SGHTA and CDR2 is FQGNSA. V gave up 6 bases and J gave up 0 bases, with 6 bases separating them. The CDR3 DNA is TGTGCCAGCAGTCGAAGCTCCTACGAGCAGTACTTC. This encodes CASSRSSYEQYF.

V gene TRBV5-1 combines with J gene TRBJ1-2; D gene unclear. Trimming stripped 0 bases from V and 6 bases from J, with 18 bases between. CDR3 length equals 16 residues. Germline V gene data show CDR1 as SGHRS and CDR2 as YFSETQ. The chain's CDR3 is CASSLVGGVLQNGYTF. The DNA for the CDR3 is TGCGCCAGCAGCTTGGTGGGTGGTGTGCTTCAGAATGGCTACACCTTC.

The chain has TRBV7-9 and TRBJ1-5; 7 bases are shared with TRBD1. J lost 1 base, V lost 5 bases, and 2 bases had no gene match. The germline gives CDR1 SEHNR, CDR2 FQNEAQ (reference sequence). There are 14 residues in the CDR3. CDR3 residues: CASSIQGSNQPQHF. The CDR3 nucleotides read TGTGCCAGCAGCATACAGGGGAGCAATCAGCCCCAGCATTTT.